Given below is one TCR beta chain in context. What it binds is unknown. Reverse transcription of extracted RNA yielded cDNA, which provided the sequencing template. The method was immunoSEQ multiplex PCR; TCRdb's version includes in-frame clones alone and lacks a portion of them. The sample lists more than 140,000 clones, more than 85% occurring once. Treatment in this sample: oral pan-JAK inhibitor, 5-10 mg twice daily. Peripheral blood samples and lesional scalp punch biopsies were obtained from alopecia areata patients. This sample is drawn from a study of CD8+ T cells in alopecia areata. About the study: Tofacitinib was taken orally by treated patients, and the dose was 5 to 10 mg twice daily. Study-level results: The study found higher clonality in lesional than normal scalp, especially in alopecia totalis/universalis.

The germline V gene has CDR1 SGHVS and CDR2 FQNEAQ. The V gene end was trimmed by 6 bases and the J gene end by 5 bases; junction bases not matched to a gene: 4. This CDR3 has 13 residues. Sequencing used CD8+ T cells sorted from blood, obtained at week 4, from a patient treated with tofacitinib. This receptor was taken from a human donor with alopecia areata. The chain recombines TRBV7-8 with TRBJ2-3, with 8 bases fitting TRBD2. The CDR3 DNA follows: TGTGCCAGCAGACCCCGGGGGGGAGATACGCAGTATTTT. Translation gives CASRPRGGDTQYF.